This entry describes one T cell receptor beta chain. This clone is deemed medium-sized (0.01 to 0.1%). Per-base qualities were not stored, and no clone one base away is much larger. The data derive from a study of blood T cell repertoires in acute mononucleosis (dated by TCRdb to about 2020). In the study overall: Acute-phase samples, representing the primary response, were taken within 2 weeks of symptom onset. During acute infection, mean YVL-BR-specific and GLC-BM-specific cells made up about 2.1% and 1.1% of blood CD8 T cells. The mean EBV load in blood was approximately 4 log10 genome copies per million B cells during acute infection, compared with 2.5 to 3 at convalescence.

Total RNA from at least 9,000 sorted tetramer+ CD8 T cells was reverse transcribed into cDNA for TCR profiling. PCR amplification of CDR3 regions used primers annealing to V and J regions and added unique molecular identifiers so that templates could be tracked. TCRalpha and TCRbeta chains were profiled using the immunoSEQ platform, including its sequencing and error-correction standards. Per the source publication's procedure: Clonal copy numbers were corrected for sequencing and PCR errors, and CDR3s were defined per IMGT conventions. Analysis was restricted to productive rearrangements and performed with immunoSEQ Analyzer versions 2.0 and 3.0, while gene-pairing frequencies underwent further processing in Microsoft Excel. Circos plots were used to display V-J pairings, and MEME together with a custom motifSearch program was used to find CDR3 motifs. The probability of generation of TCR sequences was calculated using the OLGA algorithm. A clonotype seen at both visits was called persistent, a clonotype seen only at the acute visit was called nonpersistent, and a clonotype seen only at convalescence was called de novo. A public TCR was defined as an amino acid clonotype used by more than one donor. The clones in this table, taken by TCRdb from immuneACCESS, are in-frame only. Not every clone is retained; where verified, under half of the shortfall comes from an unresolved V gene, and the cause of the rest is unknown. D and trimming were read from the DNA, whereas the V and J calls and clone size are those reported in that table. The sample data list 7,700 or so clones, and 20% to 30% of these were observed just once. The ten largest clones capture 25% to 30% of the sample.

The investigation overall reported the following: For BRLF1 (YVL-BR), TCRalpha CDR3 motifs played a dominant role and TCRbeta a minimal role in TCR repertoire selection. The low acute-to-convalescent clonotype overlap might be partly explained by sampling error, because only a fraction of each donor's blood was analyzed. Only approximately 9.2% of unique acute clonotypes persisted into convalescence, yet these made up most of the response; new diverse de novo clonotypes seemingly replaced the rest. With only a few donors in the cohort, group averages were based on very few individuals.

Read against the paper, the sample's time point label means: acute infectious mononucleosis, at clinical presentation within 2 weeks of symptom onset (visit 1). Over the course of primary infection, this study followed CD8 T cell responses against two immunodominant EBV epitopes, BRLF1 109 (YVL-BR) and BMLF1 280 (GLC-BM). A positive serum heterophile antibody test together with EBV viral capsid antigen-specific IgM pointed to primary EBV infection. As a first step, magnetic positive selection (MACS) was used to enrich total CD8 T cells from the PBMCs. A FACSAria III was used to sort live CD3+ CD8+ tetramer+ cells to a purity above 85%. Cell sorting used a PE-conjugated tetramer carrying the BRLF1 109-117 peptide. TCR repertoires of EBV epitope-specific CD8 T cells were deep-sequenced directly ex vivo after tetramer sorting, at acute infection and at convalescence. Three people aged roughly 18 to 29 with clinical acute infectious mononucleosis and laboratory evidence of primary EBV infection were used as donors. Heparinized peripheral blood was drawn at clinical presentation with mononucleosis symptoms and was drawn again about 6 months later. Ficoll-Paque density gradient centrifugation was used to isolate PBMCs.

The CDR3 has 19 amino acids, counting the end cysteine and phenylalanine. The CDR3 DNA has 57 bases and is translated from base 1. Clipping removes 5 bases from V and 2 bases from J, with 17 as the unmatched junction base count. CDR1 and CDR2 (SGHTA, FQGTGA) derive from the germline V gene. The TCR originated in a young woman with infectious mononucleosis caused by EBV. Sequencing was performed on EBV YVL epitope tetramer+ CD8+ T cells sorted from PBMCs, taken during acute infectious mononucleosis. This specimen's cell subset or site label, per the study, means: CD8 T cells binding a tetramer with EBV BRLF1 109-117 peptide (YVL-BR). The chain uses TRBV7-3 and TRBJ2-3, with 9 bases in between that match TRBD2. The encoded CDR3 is CASSPLVTSGSDFTDTQYF. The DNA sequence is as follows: TGTGCCAGCAGCCCACTGGTGACTAGCGGTAGCGATTTCACAGATACGCAGTATTTT. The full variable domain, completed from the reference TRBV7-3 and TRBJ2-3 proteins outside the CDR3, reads GAGVSQTPSNKVTEKGKYVELRCDPISGHTALYWYRQSLGQGPEFLIYFQGTGAADDSGLPNDRFFAVRPEGSVSTLKIQRTERGDSAVYLCASSPLVTSGSDFTDTQYFGPGTRLTVL.